The present entry profiles one TCR beta chain with its context. Its target is unknown. The data belong to a study of identical twins. General study results and limits: Zero-insertion findings could be partly confounded by invariant cells (MAIT and iNKT cells). It was out-of-frame TCR alpha sharing in monozygotic twins that models underestimated.

The authors used template switching to add a universal primer site and gave cDNA unique molecular identifiers. Each CDR3 protein is one row after TCRdb ran MiXCR on the 5' RACE reads. The table has about 300,000 distinct CDR3 sequences, 10% to 15% seen once; the top ten hold 7.2%. There were only healthy Caucasians among the donors. Germline loops: CDR1 MGHRA, CDR2 YSYEKL. The CDR3 totals 13 residues. V lost 2 bases and J 4 bases, leaving 8 bases between the germline ends. This same sample was also taken into another study, of yellow fever vaccine responses in identical twins.

The receptor comes from a young woman in good health. This rearrangement joins TRBV4-1 to TRBJ2-5; the D is unclear. Sequenced input: CD8+ T cells sorted from blood. CDR3: CASSQTPGETQYF. The CDR3 bases are TGCGCCAGCAGCCAAACCCCGGGAGAGACCCAGTACTTC.